Listed here are 16 T cell receptor beta chains from one sample, sequenced in a study of T cells after yellow fever vaccination. TCRdb redid the calling of the 5' RACE reads with MiXCR, one entry per CDR3 protein. Of around 310,000 distinct CDR3 sequences listed, approximately 4.2% are singletons. The sample was PBMCs, taken 5 days after the yellow fever booster vaccination. Receptor source: a man between 18 and 35 years old who received the YFV17D yellow fever vaccine.

This clonotype has more than one count but fewer than ten. The chain has TRBV5-1 and TRBJ1-4; 7 bases match TRBD1. This CDR3 has 15 amino acids. Germline V gene sequence: CDR1 SGHRS, CDR2 YFSETQ. V lost 4 bases to trimming and J lost 8 bases; unmatched junction nucleotides: 11. CDR3 nucleotides: TGCGCCAGCAGCGACCCGGGACAGCTACACGAAAAACTGTTTTTT. Its protein product is CASSDPGQLHEKLFF.

This clonotype was found a few times. The chain couples TRBV6-1 to TRBJ1-3; 7 bases align to TRBD1. V lost 6 bases and J lost 0; bases outside the gene matches: 8. The germline CDR1 and CDR2 sequences are MNHNS and SASEGT. The CDR3 sequence is 16 residues long. The CDR3 region is CASSRDSFASGNTIYF. CDR3 bases: TGTGCCAGCAGCCGGGACAGTTTCGCCTCTGGAAACACCATATATTTT.

The chain has TRBV29-1 and TRBJ1-6; the match to TRBD1 covers 9 bases. This CDR3 is 13 amino acids long. Germline CDR1 and CDR2: SQVTM and ANQGSEA. V dropped 7 bases and J dropped 7; count of bases not matched to a gene: 5. This chain's CDR3 is CSAGQGYNSPLHF. For the CDR3, the DNA is TGCAGCGCGGGACAGGGATACAATTCACCCCTCCACTTT.

The chain couples TRBV7-2 to TRBJ2-1; TRBD2 might be the D (7 bases). The CDR3 covers 14 residues. V gave up 2 bases and J gave up 9 bases, with 14 bases separating them. Germline V CDR1 and CDR2: SGHTA, FQGNSA. The DNA of the CDR3 is TGTGCCAGCAGCTTACGGGGGGCGGAAGGTGAGCAGTTCTTC. Protein sequence: CASSLRGAEGEQFF.

This clonotype was counted only a few times. V and J are TRBV6-6 and TRBJ2-1, with 8 bases lining up with TRBD1. After removal of 0 bases from V and 9 bases from J, the junction contained 16 bases not matched to a gene. CDR1 MNHNY and CDR2 SVGAGI come from the germline V gene (reference sequence). This CDR3 comprises 18 residues. This CDR3 reads CASSYSMWDRSFRGEQFF. The CDR3 DNA reads as TGTGCCAGCAGTTACTCGATGTGGGACAGGTCTTTCCGGGGTGAGCAGTTCTTC.

This chain links TRBV20-1 with TRBJ2-3; 9 bases agree with TRBD2. The CDR3 spans 16 residues. V lost 1 base, J lost 1 base, and 6 bases stayed unmatched. Germline-derived CDR1 and CDR2 are DFQATT and SNEGSKA (reference sequence). The CDR3, as DNA: TGCAGTGCTAGAGTACGAGCGGGGGGACGCACAGATACGCAGTATTTT. The encoded protein is CSARVRAGGRTDTQYF.

The V gene is TRBV7-2, the J gene TRBJ2-1, with D maybe TRBD1 (6 bases). This CDR3 contains 13 residues. V lost 5 bases and J 9 bases, leaving 14 bases between the germline ends. Germline values: CDR1 SGHTA, CDR2 FQGNSA. CDR3 sequence (DNA): TGTGCCAGCAGCATGATAACAGGGATTGAGCAGTTCTTC. It specifies CASSMITGIEQFF.

The V call is TRBV7-2, the J call TRBJ2-4, with 7 nucleotides matching TRBD1. Germline CDR1 and CDR2: SGHTA and FQGNSA. The CDR3 has 14 amino acids. V dropped 6 bases and J dropped 9; count of bases not matched to a gene: 11. The CDR3 spells CASRTGTDGSIQYF. CDR3 nucleotides: TGTGCCAGCAGGACCGGGACAGATGGCTCCATTCAGTACTTC.

This chain joins TRBV4-1 and TRBJ1-2, with TRBD1 matching over 8 bases. Germline V gene data show CDR1 as MGHRA and CDR2 as YSYEKL. V was pared by 0 bases and J by 8 bases, with 8 bases of the junction left unmatched. This CDR3 contains 15 residues. The CDR3 DNA is TGCGCCAGCAGCCAAGATCAGGGGACAGGAGGCGGCTACACCTTC. Residues: CASSQDQGTGGGYTF.

The chain links TRBV5-4 to TRBJ1-2, with 7 bases identical to TRBD1. After removal of 6 bases from V and 2 bases from J, the junction contained 4 bases not matched to a gene. Per the germline V gene, CDR1 is SGHNT and CDR2 is YYREEE (reference sequence). The CDR3 extends over 13 amino acids. CDR3 coding DNA: TGTGCCAGCACCATGGGACAGAACTATGGCTACACCTTC. Protein: CASTMGQNYGYTF.

Only a few counts were recorded for this clonotype. A much more abundant neighbour one base away suggests this may be a read error. The V gene is TRBV11-1, the J gene TRBJ1-1; no reliable D call. The germline V and J ends were trimmed by 5 bases and 1 base, with 11 bases remaining between them. Per germline, CDR1 SGHAT and CDR2 FQDESV (reference sequence). The CDR3 is made up of 14 amino acids. CDR3 region: CASSQGLRNTEAFF. Written as DNA, the CDR3 is TGTGCCAGCAGCCAAGGGCTCCGGAACACTGAAGCTTTCTTT.

This clonotype was observed many times. This rearrangement joins TRBV5-6 to TRBJ2-5; the D is unclear. Germline lookup yields CDR1 SGHDT and CDR2 YYEEEE. The V and J ends lost 0 bases and 5 bases respectively, with 17 bases between them. The CDR3 loop spans 16 amino acids. This chain's CDR3 is CASSLDGLGFEETQYF. Here the CDR3 DNA reads TGTGCCAGCAGCTTGGATGGGCTGGGCTTTGAGGAGACCCAGTACTTC.

This clonotype was recorded a few times. The chain has TRBV5-4 and TRBJ1-6; D call uncertain. The CDR3 is 14 amino acids. Per the germline V gene, CDR1 is SGHNT and CDR2 is YYREEE (reference sequence). Trimming stripped 0 bases from V and 10 bases from J, with 11 bases between. The CDR3 DNA sequence: TGTGCCAGCAGCTTGGAGCGGCAGATCTCACCCCTCCACTTT. It is translated as CASSLERQISPLHF.

This clonotype has a handful of counts. This chain joins TRBV5-1 and TRBJ2-3; 10 bases are shared with TRBD2. The CDR3 runs to 16 residues. V shed 5 bases and J 2 bases; nucleotides not matched to a gene: 8. Germline values: CDR1 SGHRS, CDR2 YFSETQ. Here the CDR3 reads CASRMSSGGYTDTQYF. In DNA, the CDR3 is TGCGCCAGCAGAATGTCTAGCGGGGGATACACAGATACGCAGTATTTT.

There are many counts of this clonotype. V gene TRBV5-6 combines with J gene TRBJ1-5; D is possibly TRBD1 (5 bases). Trimming removed 1 base from V and 7 bases from J, with 9 bases in between. The CDR3 has 13 amino acids. The germline V gene has CDR1 SGHDT and CDR2 YYEEEE. CDR3 residues: CASSLQGTQPQHF. The CDR3 nucleotides are TGTGCCAGCAGCTTGCAGGGAACCCAGCCCCAGCATTTT.

This clonotype has just a few counts. The chain uses TRBV5-6 and TRBJ1-6, with D possibly TRBD1 on 6 matching bases. Germline values: CDR1 SGHDT, CDR2 YYEEEE. V gave up 0 bases and J gave up 10 bases, with 14 bases separating them. CDR3 length equals 15 residues. The CDR3 DNA sequence: TGTGCCAGCAGCTTGGACCGGGACACAGGCTCACCCCTCCACTTT. Amino acids: CASSLDRDTGSPLHF.